This T cell receptor (beta chain) emerged from a study of shared clonotypes between healthy human individuals. Study conclusions and caveats: Several donors showed sharing of approximately 5% of naive CD4 clonotypes. Among non-shared clonotypes, generation probabilities were lower than among those shared by all four donors.

The CDR3 covers 13 residues. Germline CDR1 is MGHRA and CDR2 is YSYEKL. V shed 4 bases and J shed 5 bases, with 11 bases lying between them. CD4+ cells yielded CD45RA+ naive and CD45RA-negative memory subsets. Repertoires were generated with immunoSEQ multiplex PCR, while TCRdb's copy carries only in-frame clones and drops some. The profile shows 2 million to 2.5 million clones, approximately 96% of them singletons. About this clone: The antigen remains undetermined.

The sample was naive CD4+ T cells sorted from blood. Subset: CD45RA+ positively selected. The sequence was obtained from a man between 18 and 29 years old in good health. V is TRBV4-1 and J is TRBJ2-5, with D unclear. The chain's CDR3 is CASSPLIKETQYF. For the CDR3, the DNA is TGCGCCAGCAGCCCGCTAATTAAGGAGACCCAGTACTTC.